The 30 T cell receptor beta chains given below trace back to one sample, sequenced in a study of blood T cell repertoires in COVID-19. Measured with immunoSEQ multiplex PCR; TCRdb has only the in-frame clones, and not every one. The sample holds some 250,000 clones, about 80% seen once. The sample comprised peripheral blood. The receptors originated from a woman of 80 years or more with acute or convalescent COVID-19.

V and J are TRBV9 and TRBJ1-1; 8 bases are shared with TRBD1. Germline V lookup: CDR1 SGDLS, CDR2 YYNGEE. The CDR3 is 15 residues long. Trimming cost V 4 bases and J 5 bases; bases outside gene matches: 10. The CDR3 sequence is CASSTSTGGRTEAFF. The CDR3 nucleotides are TGTGCCAGCAGCACCTCCACAGGGGGACGAACTGAAGCTTTCTTT.

V gene TRBV4-2 combines with J gene TRBJ1-1, with D perhaps TRBD1 (5 bases). This CDR3 has 13 amino acids. The germline V and J ends were trimmed by 3 bases and 3 bases, with 8 bases remaining between them. Germline V gives CDR1 LGHNA, CDR2 YNFKEQ. DNA of the CDR3: TGTGCCAGCAGCCAGGACAAAGACACTGAAGCTTTCTTT. It encodes CASSQDKDTEAFF.

V and J are TRBV7-9 and TRBJ2-5; TRBD2 aligns across 7 bases. The germline gives CDR1 SEHNR, CDR2 FQNEAQ (reference sequence). After removal of 5 bases from V and 5 bases from J, the junction contained 8 bases not matched to a gene. This CDR3 contains 14 residues. Written as DNA, the CDR3 is TGTGCCAGCAGCAGAGCGGGGTCGGGGGAGACCCAGTACTTC. Protein product: CASSRAGSGETQYF. Drawing the rest from reference TRBV7-9 and TRBJ2-5, the complete variable domain is DTGVSQNPRHKITKRGQNVTFRCDPISEHNRLYWYRQTLGQGPEFLTYFQNEAQLEKSRLLSDRFSAERPKGSFSTLEIQRTEQGDSAMYLCASSRAGSGETQYFGPGTRLLVL.

The chain is built from TRBV5-1 and TRBJ1-2, with TRBD1 matching over 7 bases. Germline assignment: CDR1 SGHRS and CDR2 YFSETQ. The V gene end was trimmed by 0 bases and the J gene end by 10 bases; junction bases not matched to a gene: 3. This CDR3 is built from 12 residues. CDR3 DNA sequence: TGCGCCAGCAGCTTGGGGGGGACAGACTACACCTTC. Its protein is CASSLGGTDYTF.

The V and J genes are TRBV3-1 (or the pseudogene TRBV3-2) and TRBJ1-2; D remains ambiguous. This CDR3 has 13 amino acids. Germline V CDR1 and CDR2: LGHDT, YNNKEL (reference sequence). V was shortened by 3 bases and J by 6 bases, with 11 bases between the two germline ends. The DNA for the CDR3 is TGTGCCAGCAGCCACCTGTTGCAGGATGGCTACACCTTC. It translates to CASSHLLQDGYTF.

V gene TRBV6-5 combines with J gene TRBJ2-1, with D perhaps TRBD1 (5 bases). Germline V CDR1 and CDR2: MNHEY, SVGAGI. Trimming left V 5 bases short and J 9 bases short, with 14 bases between. This CDR3 contains 13 residues. CDR3: CASSNMGLTEQFF. The CDR3 DNA reads as TGTGCCAGCAGTAATATGGGGCTAACTGAGCAGTTCTTC.

This clone was recorded a few times. The chain combines TRBV27 with TRBJ2-5, with 7 nucleotides matching TRBD2. Germline CDR1 MNHEY, CDR2 SMNVEV (reference sequence). This CDR3 has 14 amino acids. Trimming at V came to 0 bases and at J to 5 bases, leaving 3 bases not matched to a gene. The CDR3 nucleotides are TGTGCCAGCAGTTTATCGGTGGGGGGGGAGACCCAGTACTTC. It yields the protein CASSLSVGGETQYF.

The CDR3 loop is CASSPRDRTNYGYTF. The DNA for the CDR3 is TGTGCCAGCAGCCCCCGGGACAGAACTAACTATGGCTACACCTTC. This chain joins TRBV9 and TRBJ1-2; TRBD1 matches 7 bases. The CDR3 loop spans 15 amino acids. Trimming took 4 bases from V and 0 from J; bases not matched to a gene: 6. Germline loops: CDR1 SGDLS, CDR2 YYNGEE.

V is TRBV3-1 (or the pseudogene TRBV3-2) and J is TRBJ1-1; 7 nucleotides match TRBD1. This CDR3 has 15 amino acids. Germline loops: CDR1 LGHDT, CDR2 YNNKEL (reference sequence). V shed 1 base, J shed 4 bases, and the junction held 6 bases outside the gene matches. In DNA form, the CDR3 reads TGTGCCAGCAGCCAAGCGACAGGGACAAGCACTGAAGCTTTCTTT. Its protein product is CASSQATGTSTEAFF.

The chain combines TRBV27 with TRBJ2-1; tentatively, D is TRBD2 (5 bases). Germline loops: CDR1 MNHEY, CDR2 SMNVEV (reference sequence). The CDR3 is 15 amino acids. V lost 5 bases and J 3 bases, leaving 14 bases between the germline ends. The CDR3 reads CASSQREILYNEQFF. The CDR3 DNA sequence: TGTGCCAGCAGTCAACGGGAAATCCTCTACAATGAGCAGTTCTTC.

The sample holds one count of this clone. CDR3 in DNA: TGTGCCAGCAGAAAAACAGGGACCAGCAATCAGCCCCAGCATTTT. Its protein is CASRKTGTSNQPQHF. The genes are TRBV6-5 and TRBJ1-5; tentatively, D is TRBD1 (6 bases). The V gene's germline CDR1 is MNHEY and CDR2 SVGAGI. This CDR3 region has 15 residues. The V and J ends lost 6 bases and 1 base respectively, with 13 bases between them.

The chain's CDR3 is CASSLGRGGFGEKLFF. In DNA, the CDR3 is TGTGCCAGCAGCTTAGGAAGGGGGGGATTTGGTGAAAAACTGTTTTTT. The rearrangement uses TRBV7-9 and TRBJ1-4, with D maybe TRBD1 (6 bases). Trimming left V 1 base short and J 7 bases short, with 16 bases between. This CDR3 contains 16 residues. Per germline, CDR1 SEHNR and CDR2 FQNEAQ (reference sequence).

CDR3 amino acids: CASSKGTAYVYGYTF. As DNA, the CDR3 is TGTGCCAGTAGTAAGGGGACTGCCTATGTCTATGGCTACACCTTC. This chain joins TRBV19 and TRBJ1-2; possible D gene TRBD1, 5 bases. The V gene lost 4 bases and the J gene lost 4 bases, with 16 bases spanning the gap. Looked up from germline, CDR1 is LNHDA and CDR2 is SQIVND (reference sequence). The CDR3 extends over 15 amino acids.

This chain joins TRBV19 and TRBJ1-5; no clear D. The CDR3 consists of 13 residues. V lost 4 bases, J lost 7 bases, and 11 bases lay in between. CDR1 and CDR2 (germline): LNHDA, SQIVND (reference sequence). The CDR3 DNA reads TGTGCCAGTAGTACCGCCTCCGGGCAGCCCCAGCATTTT. It yields the protein CASSTASGQPQHF.

The rearrangement joins TRBV5-1 to TRBJ2-5; 9 positions match TRBD1. The CDR3 is 14 residues long. V lost 3 bases and J lost 4; bases outside the gene matches: 4. Germline V gene lookup returns CDR1 SGHRS and CDR2 YFSETQ. The CDR3 coding sequence is TGCGCCAGCAGCTCCGGGACAGGGAGAGAGACCCAGTACTTC. The encoded protein is CASSSGTGRETQYF.

This chain joins TRBV5-1 and TRBJ2-1; TRBD1 might be the D (6 bases). CDR1 and CDR2 from the germline V gene are SGHRS and YFSETQ. CDR3 length: 16 amino acids. The V end lost 0 bases, the J end lost 0 bases, and 10 bases lay between the germline ends. CDR3 sequence reads: CASSLARGTSYNEQFF. CDR3 sequence (DNA): TGCGCCAGCAGCTTGGCAAGGGGGACCTCCTACAATGAGCAGTTCTTC.

This clone occurred a few times. The chain joins TRBV3-1 (or the pseudogene TRBV3-2) to TRBJ1-4; 10 bases align to TRBD1. Germline CDR1 reads LGHDT; CDR2 reads YNNKEL (reference sequence). The V and J ends lost 4 bases and 7 bases, in that order; junction bases with no gene match: 6. The CDR3 has 15 residues. Here the CDR3 reads CASSLGQGGREKLFF. CDR3 coding DNA: TGTGCCAGCAGCCTCGGACAGGGGGGCCGTGAAAAACTGTTTTTT.

This clone has a handful of counts. The genes are TRBV20-1 and TRBJ2-5, with D tentatively TRBD2 (6 bases). The CDR3 spans 11 residues. Per germline, CDR1 DFQATT and CDR2 SNEGSKA (reference sequence). Trimming left V 0 bases short and J 9 bases short, with 8 bases between. The CDR3 DNA reads TGCAGTGCTAGAGATCGGGGGTCCCAGTACTTC. This sequence encodes CSARDRGSQYF.

This clone was observed a handful of times. The CDR3 nucleotides read TGTGCCAGCAGCCCCGGGGGACTAGCGGACAATGAGCAGTTCTTC. Translation gives CASSPGGLADNEQFF. The chain combines TRBV7-7 with TRBJ2-1, with 11 bases identical to TRBD2. Per germline, CDR1 SSHAT and CDR2 FNYEAQ (reference sequence). With V trimmed by 5 bases and J by 5 bases, 5 bases remained unmatched. The CDR3 extends over 15 amino acids.

The rearrangement uses TRBV27 and TRBJ2-7; 8 nucleotides agree with TRBD2. Trimming at V came to 6 bases and at J to 1 base, leaving 8 bases not matched to a gene. Germline values: CDR1 MNHEY, CDR2 SMNVEV (reference sequence). The CDR3 runs 15 residues. CDR3 DNA sequence: TGTGCCAGCAGGGGTCCCGGGACTAGTTCCTACGAGCAGTACTTC. Amino acids: CASRGPGTSSYEQYF.

The CDR3 sequence: CASSLWTGGSYEQYF. The CDR3 DNA is TGTGCCAGCAGCCTCTGGACAGGGGGATCCTACGAGCAGTACTTC. The chain employs TRBV7-8 and TRBJ2-7; 10 bases line up with TRBD1. Germline-derived CDR1 and CDR2 are SGHVS and FQNEAQ. V was clipped by 5 bases and J by 1 base; unmatched bases: 5. CDR3 size: 15 residues.

The genes are TRBV12-5 and TRBJ1-5, with 8 bases aligning to TRBD1. Trimming took 6 bases from V and 3 from J; bases not matched to a gene: 7. Germline assignment: CDR1 LGHNT and CDR2 FRNRAP. The length of the CDR3 is 15 residues. The CDR3 DNA sequence: TGTGCTAGTGGCTCAAGGACAGGGTACAATCAGCCCCAGCATTTT. This sequence encodes CASGSRTGYNQPQHF.

V is TRBV5-1 and J is TRBJ2-7; 13 positions match TRBD2. The germline V gene encodes CDR1 SGHRS and CDR2 YFSETQ. J lost 4 bases, V lost 1 base, and 2 bases had no gene match. The CDR3 is made up of 15 amino acids. As DNA, the CDR3 is TGCGCCAGCAGCTTGACTAGCGGGGGGGTTTACGAGCAGTACTTC. Protein sequence: CASSLTSGGVYEQYF.

The V gene is TRBV7-2, the J gene TRBJ2-3; 11 positions agree with TRBD2. The trim removed 4 bases at V and 7 bases at J, leaving 7 bases unmatched. Per the germline V gene, CDR1 is SGHTA and CDR2 is FQGNSA. There are 15 residues in the CDR3. This CDR3 reads CASSYSGTSGNTQYF. The CDR3 DNA reads TGTGCCAGCAGCTATTCCGGGACTAGCGGAAATACGCAGTATTTT.

This chain connects TRBV6-5 to TRBJ2-7; D is possibly TRBD1 (6 bases). CDR1 is MNHEY, CDR2 SVGAGI, per germline. This CDR3 is 13 amino acids long. V was trimmed by 6 bases and J by 3 bases, leaving 12 bases between them. The CDR3 DNA reads TGTGCCAGCAGCCGGGGACAAGACTACGAGCAGTACTTC. Translating it yields CASSRGQDYEQYF.

This rearrangement joins TRBV5-1 to TRBJ2-3; 7 nucleotides align to TRBD2. Trimming at V came to 3 bases and at J to 3 bases, leaving 4 bases not matched to a gene. The CDR3 totals 14 residues. Germline V gene lookup returns CDR1 SGHRS and CDR2 YFSETQ. The CDR3 loop reads CASSSAGLTDTQYF. The CDR3 coding sequence is TGCGCCAGCAGCTCAGCGGGGTTAACAGATACGCAGTATTTT.

The V and J genes are TRBV5-1 and TRBJ1-4; TRBD1 matches 10 bases. Per germline, CDR1 SGHRS and CDR2 YFSETQ. V lost 4 bases, J lost 5 bases, and 5 bases stayed unmatched. CDR3 length equals 15 residues. The CDR3 spells CASSAWTGGNEKLFF. The CDR3 DNA reads TGCGCCAGCAGCGCCTGGACAGGGGGGAATGAAAAACTGTTTTTT.

V is TRBV18 and J is TRBJ1-6, with 7 bases fitting TRBD1. The trim removed 3 bases at V and 4 bases at J, leaving 6 bases unmatched. Germline values: CDR1 KGHSH, CDR2 LQKENI. The CDR3 spans 16 residues. Here the CDR3 DNA reads TGTGCCAGCTCACCCCCGGGACAGAGATATAATTCACCCCTCCACTTT. Amino acids: CASSPPGQRYNSPLHF.

This chain connects TRBV27 to TRBJ1-5, with D uncertain. V was pared by 5 bases and J by 9 bases, with 14 bases between. The CDR3 consists of 13 residues. Germline V lookup: CDR1 MNHEY, CDR2 SMNVEV (reference sequence). The CDR3 sequence is CASSASLVRPQHF. The CDR3 DNA is TGTGCCAGCAGTGCCTCACTAGTCCGGCCCCAGCATTTT.

J is TRBJ2-1 and V is TRBV5-5, with 10 bases lining up with TRBD2. Germline V gene sequence: CDR1 SGHKS, CDR2 YYEKEE (reference sequence). After removal of 3 bases from V and 5 bases from J, the junction contained 14 bases not matched to a gene. This CDR3 is 18 amino acids long. Here the CDR3 reads CASSSPAGLAGENNEQFF. CDR3 nucleotide sequence: TGTGCCAGCAGCTCGCCCGCTGGGCTAGCGGGGGAAAACAATGAGCAGTTCTTC.